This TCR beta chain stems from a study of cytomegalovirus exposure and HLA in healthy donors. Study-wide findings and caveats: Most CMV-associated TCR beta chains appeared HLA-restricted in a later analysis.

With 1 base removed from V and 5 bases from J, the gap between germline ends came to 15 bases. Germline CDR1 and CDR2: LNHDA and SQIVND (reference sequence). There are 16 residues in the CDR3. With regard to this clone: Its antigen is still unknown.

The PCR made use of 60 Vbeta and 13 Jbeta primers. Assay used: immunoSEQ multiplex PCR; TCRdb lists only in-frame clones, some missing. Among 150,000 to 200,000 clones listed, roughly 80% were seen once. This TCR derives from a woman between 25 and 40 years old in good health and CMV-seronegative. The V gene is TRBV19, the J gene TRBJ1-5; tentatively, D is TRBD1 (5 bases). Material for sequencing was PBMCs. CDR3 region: CASSIVWIAGDQPQHF. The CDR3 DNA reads TGTGCCAGTAGTATAGTCTGGATAGCGGGGGATCAGCCCCAGCATTTT.